This T cell receptor beta chain originates from a study of cytomegalovirus exposure and HLA in healthy donors. Study conclusions and caveats: First-cohort TCR clusters tended to co-occur in the 130 or so validation repertoires, a later analysis found. Rare TCR sequences predominated, though certain public TCRs were found in many donors.

Concerning this clone: Antigen specificity is unknown.

The junction had 7 bases not matched to a gene; V was cut back by 2 bases and J by 3 bases. From germline, CDR1 is SGHRS and CDR2 YFSETQ. The CDR3 consists of 15 residues. Here immunoSEQ multiplex PCR was the method, and the copy in TCRdb shows in-frame clones only, minus some. In the table there are around 200,000 clones, about 81% of which are singletons. This sequence joins TRBV5-1 and TRBJ2-7; TRBD2 matches 8 bases. The sequenced sample was PBMCs. This TCR was sampled from a woman between 25 and 40 years old in good health and CMV-seronegative. CDR3 in amino acids: CASSLPGLAHYEQYF. The CDR3 bases are TGCGCCAGCAGCTTACCCGGACTAGCCCACTACGAGCAGTACTTC.